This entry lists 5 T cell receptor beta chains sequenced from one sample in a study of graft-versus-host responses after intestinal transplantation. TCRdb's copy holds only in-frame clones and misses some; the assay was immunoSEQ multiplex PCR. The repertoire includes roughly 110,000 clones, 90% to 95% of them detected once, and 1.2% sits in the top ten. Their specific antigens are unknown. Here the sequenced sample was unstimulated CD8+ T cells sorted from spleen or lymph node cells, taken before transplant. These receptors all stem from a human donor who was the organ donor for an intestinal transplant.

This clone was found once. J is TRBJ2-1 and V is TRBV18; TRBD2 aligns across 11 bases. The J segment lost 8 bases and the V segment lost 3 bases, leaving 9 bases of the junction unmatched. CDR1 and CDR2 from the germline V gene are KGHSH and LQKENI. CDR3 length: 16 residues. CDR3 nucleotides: TGTGCCAGCTCACCCCTTAGCGGGAGGGCCGCATATGAGCAGTTCTTC. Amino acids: CASSPLSGRAAYEQFF.

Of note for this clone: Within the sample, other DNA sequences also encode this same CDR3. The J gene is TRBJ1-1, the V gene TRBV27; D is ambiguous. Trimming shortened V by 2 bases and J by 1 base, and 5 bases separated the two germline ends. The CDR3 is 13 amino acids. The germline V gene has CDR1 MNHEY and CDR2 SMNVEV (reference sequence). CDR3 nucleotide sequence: TGTGCCAGCAGTTTAGGTAGGAACACTGAAGCTTTCTTT. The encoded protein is CASSLGRNTEAFF.

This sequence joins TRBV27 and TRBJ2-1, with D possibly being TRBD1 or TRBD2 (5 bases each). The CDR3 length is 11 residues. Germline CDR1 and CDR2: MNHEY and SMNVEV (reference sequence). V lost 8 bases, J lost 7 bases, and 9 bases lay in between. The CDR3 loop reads CASGWGNEQFF. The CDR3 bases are TGTGCCAGCGGTTGGGGGAATGAGCAGTTCTTC.

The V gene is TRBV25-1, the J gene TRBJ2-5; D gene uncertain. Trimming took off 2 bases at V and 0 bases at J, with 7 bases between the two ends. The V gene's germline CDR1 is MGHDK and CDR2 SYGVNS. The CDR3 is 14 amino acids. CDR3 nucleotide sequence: TGTGCCAGCAGTGAACCAGAGTACCAAGAGACCCAGTACTTC. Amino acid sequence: CASSEPEYQETQYF.

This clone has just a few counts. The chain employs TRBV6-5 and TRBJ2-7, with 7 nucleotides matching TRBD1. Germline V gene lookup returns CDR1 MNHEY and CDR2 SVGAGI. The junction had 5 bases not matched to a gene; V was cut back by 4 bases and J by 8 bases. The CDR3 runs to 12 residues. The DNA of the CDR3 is TGTGCCAGCAGTTCCGACAGGGCTAAGCAGTACTTC. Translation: CASSSDRAKQYF.